This T cell receptor (beta chain) was sequenced for a study of CD8+ T cells in alopecia areata. The CDR3 has 17 amino acids. CDR1 and CDR2 from the germline V gene are KGHSH and LQKENI. Trimming at V came to 3 bases and at J to 0 bases, leaving 5 bases not matched to a gene. The sequencing template was cDNA reverse transcribed from extracted RNA. Here immunoSEQ multiplex PCR was the method, and the copy in TCRdb shows in-frame clones only, minus some. The sample carries 100,000 or so clones, 60% recorded once. Treatment denoted: oral pan-JAK inhibitor, 5-10 mg twice daily. The chain combines TRBV18 with TRBJ2-6; 7 bases agree with TRBD1. The input for sequencing was CD8+ T cells sorted from blood, taken at approximately week 60, from a patient treated with tofacitinib. The sequence was obtained from a human donor with alopecia areata. CDR3: CASSPGQVYSGANVLTF. In DNA form, the CDR3 reads TGTGCCAGCTCACCCGGACAGGTCTACTCTGGGGCCAACGTCCTGACTTTC. Based on the CDR3 plus reference TRBV18 and TRBJ2-6, the full variable domain is NAGVMQNPRHLVRRRGQEARLRCSPMKGHSHVYWYRQLPEEGLKFMVYLQKENIIDESGMPKERFSAEFPKEGPSILRIQQVVRGDSAAYFCASSPGQVYSGANVLTFGAGSRLTVL.